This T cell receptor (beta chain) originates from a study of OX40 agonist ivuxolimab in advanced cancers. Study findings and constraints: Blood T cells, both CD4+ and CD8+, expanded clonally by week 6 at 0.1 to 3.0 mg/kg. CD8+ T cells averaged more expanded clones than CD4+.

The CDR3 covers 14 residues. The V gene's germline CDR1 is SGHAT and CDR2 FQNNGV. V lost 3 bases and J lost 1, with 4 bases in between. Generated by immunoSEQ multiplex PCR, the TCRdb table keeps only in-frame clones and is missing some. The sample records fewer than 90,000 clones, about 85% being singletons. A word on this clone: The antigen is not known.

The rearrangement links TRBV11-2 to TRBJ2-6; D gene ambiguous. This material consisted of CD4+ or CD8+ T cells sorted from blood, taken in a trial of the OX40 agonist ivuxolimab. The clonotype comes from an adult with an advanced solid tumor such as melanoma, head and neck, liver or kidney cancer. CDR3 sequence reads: CASSFGSGANVLTF. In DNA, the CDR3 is TGTGCCAGCAGCTTTGGGTCTGGGGCCAACGTCCTGACTTTC.